The following is a T cell receptor (beta chain) sequence with its context. Its target is unknown. Per sorted-subset replicate PCR, input was around 200 ng DNA, representing about 32,000 T cell genomes. Sequencing used immunoSEQ multiplex PCR; TCRdb keeps in-frame clones, though not all of them. The repertoire consists of about 2,500,000 clones, with around nine tenths occurring once and the leading ten covering roughly 0.15%. The sample originates from a study of shared clonotypes between healthy human individuals. Study-wide background: Three CD4 naive, three CD4 memory, two CD8 naive and one CD8 memory plate were used per donor.

Findings of the study overall: Naive subsets typically showed greater estimated richness than memory subsets.

This clonotype originated in a man aged 18 to 30 in good health. Sequenced input: naive CD4+ T cells sorted from blood. Subset indicated: CD45RA+ positively selected.

CDR3 region: CASSDGTPNTGELFF. CDR3 nucleotides: TGTGCCAGCAGTGACGGGACACCGAACACCGGGGAGCTGTTTTTT. The chain joins TRBV6-1 to TRBJ2-2; D may be TRBD1 (6 bases). CDR3 size: 15 residues. V was trimmed by 3 bases and J by 0 bases, leaving 8 bases between them. The germline CDR1 and CDR2 sequences are MNHNS and SASEGT.